The 20 T cell receptor beta chains below come from one sample, sequenced in a study of blood T cell repertoires in COVID-19. Some clones are missing from TCRdb's copy, which holds only in-frame ones; the method was immunoSEQ multiplex PCR. The sample has tens of thousands of clones, around 91% seen once. The sequenced sample consisted of peripheral blood. The receptors here all came from a man aged 18 to 29 with COVID-19, enrolled during active disease.

V gene TRBV4-3 combines with J gene TRBJ2-7, with 8 nucleotides matching TRBD1. CDR3 length equals 14 residues. The germline V gene encodes CDR1 LGHNA and CDR2 YSLEER. V shed 3 bases and J 2 bases; nucleotides not matched to a gene: 3. CDR3 region: CASSHGQGTYEQYF. CDR3 in DNA: TGCGCCAGCAGCCACGGACAGGGAACCTACGAGCAGTACTTC.

The chain couples TRBV18 to TRBJ2-7, with TRBD1 matching over 10 bases. Germline CDR1 reads KGHSH; CDR2 reads LQKENI. This CDR3 has 14 amino acids. V shed 3 bases and J 3 bases; nucleotides not matched to a gene: 2. In DNA form, the CDR3 reads TGTGCCAGCTCACCTGGGACAGGGGACTACGAGCAGTACTTC. Amino acid sequence: CASSPGTGDYEQYF.

This clone was seen only once. V is TRBV28 and J is TRBJ2-5; TRBD2 agrees at 13 bases. With 5 bases clipped from V and 0 bases from J, the junction kept 9 bases outside the gene matches. Germline V gene data show CDR1 as MDHEN and CDR2 as SYDVKM. CDR3 length: 18 residues. The CDR3 DNA follows: TGTGCCAGCAGTATACCGGGACTAGCGGGACCGTACCAAGAGACCCAGTACTTC. It is translated as CASSIPGLAGPYQETQYF. Full variable domain (missing parts from reference TRBV28 and TRBJ2-5): DVKVTQSSRYLVKRTGEKVFLECVQDMDHENMFWYRQDPGLGLRLIYFSYDVKMKEKGDIPEGYSVSREKKERFSLILESASTNQTSMYLCASSIPGLAGPYQETQYFGPGTRLLVL.

The V gene is TRBV27, the J gene TRBJ2-2; TRBD1 might be the D (6 bases). Germline CDR1 is MNHEY and CDR2 is SMNVEV (reference sequence). Trimming stripped 4 bases from V and 3 bases from J, with 12 bases between. CDR3 length equals 15 residues. DNA for the CDR3: TGTGCCAGCAGTTCAGGGGCCTTGTACACCGGGGAGCTGTTTTTT. Amino acid sequence: CASSSGALYTGELFF.

The count of this clone is one. The chain couples TRBV7-5 to TRBJ1-1; the listed D gene, TRBD1, was not tested against the DNA. TRBV7-5 is flagged as a pseudogene. The CDR3 spans 14 residues. The CDR3 DNA reads as TGTGCCAGAAGCTCACACAGGGTGAGGACTGAAGCTTTCTTT. It translates to CARSSHRVRTEAFF.

This chain joins TRBV7-9 and TRBJ2-7, with a tentative D call TRBD1 (6 bases). The V end was cut by 4 bases, the J end by 3 bases, with 13 bases between. This CDR3 contains 14 residues. Germline-derived CDR1 and CDR2 are SEHNR and FQNEAQ (reference sequence). CDR3 sequence reads: CASSSGQGGYEQYF. The CDR3 DNA is TGTGCCAGCAGCTCGGGACAAGGGGGCTACGAGCAGTACTTC.

This clone was detected once. The chain links TRBV7-9 to TRBJ2-2; the match to TRBD1 covers 10 bases. The V gene end was trimmed by 1 base and the J gene end by 4 bases; junction bases not matched to a gene: 3. The germline V gene has CDR1 SEHNR and CDR2 FQNEAQ (reference sequence). There are 16 residues in the CDR3. The chain's CDR3 is CASSLEGTGVTGELFF. DNA of the CDR3: TGTGCCAGCAGCTTAGAGGGGACAGGGGTCACCGGGGAGCTGTTTTTT.

CDR3 nucleotide sequence: TGTGCCAGCAGTTTCCTTAGCACAGATACGCAGTATTTT. Protein sequence: CASSFLSTDTQYF. The chain joins TRBV27 to TRBJ2-3; D uncertain. Germline CDR1 and CDR2: MNHEY and SMNVEV (reference sequence). V lost 3 bases and J lost 0, with 4 bases in between. CDR3 length: 13 amino acids.

V and J are TRBV9 and TRBJ2-7, with 7 positions matching TRBD2. The junction had 10 bases not matched to a gene; V was cut back by 0 bases and J by 7 bases. CDR3 length: 15 amino acids. Germline CDR1 and CDR2: SGDLS and YYNGEE. This chain's CDR3 is CASSVDVGGPREQYF. The CDR3 nucleotides are TGTGCCAGCAGCGTAGACGTGGGAGGGCCTAGAGAGCAGTACTTC.

The count of this clone is one. The rearrangement uses TRBV28 and TRBJ2-7; tentatively, D is TRBD2 (5 bases). This CDR3 comprises 14 residues. CDR1 MDHEN and CDR2 SYDVKM come from the germline V gene. Trimming cost V 6 bases and J 0 bases, with 12 bases left between them. CDR3 residues: CASSPSGNSYEQYF. DNA of the CDR3: TGTGCCAGCAGCCCGAGCGGAAACTCCTACGAGCAGTACTTC.

V and J are TRBV28 and TRBJ2-7, with unresolved D. This CDR3 has 14 residues. CDR1 is MDHEN, CDR2 SYDVKM, per germline. Between the trimmed V and J ends, which lost 4 bases and 3 bases, there was a span of 13 bases. CDR3 DNA: TGTGCCAGCAGTTCACCTTCAGGAATCTACGAGCAGTACTTC. Its protein is CASSSPSGIYEQYF.

This clone was detected only once. This rearrangement joins TRBV5-1 to TRBJ1-5; D is ambiguous. CDR1 is SGHRS, CDR2 YFSETQ, per germline. This CDR3 is built from 13 residues. The V and J ends lost 0 bases and 3 bases respectively, with 4 bases between them. As DNA, the CDR3 is TGCGCCAGCAGCTTGGGAGTCAATCAGCCCCAGCATTTT. Its protein is CASSLGVNQPQHF.

The rearrangement links TRBV6-5 to TRBJ2-1; TRBD1 agrees at 8 bases. Germline CDR1 is MNHEY and CDR2 is SVGAGI. CDR3 size: 15 residues. V lost 5 bases, J lost 4 bases, and 7 bases stayed unmatched. The CDR3 reads CASSPDRGRYNEQFF. CDR3 sequence (DNA): TGTGCCAGCAGTCCTGACAGGGGCCGATACAATGAGCAGTTCTTC.

The genes are TRBV28 and TRBJ1-5, with D unresolved. Trimming pared 9 bases from V and 3 bases from J, leaving 9 bases between. CDR3 length: 12 residues. The V gene's germline CDR1 is MDHEN and CDR2 SYDVKM. As DNA, the CDR3 is TGTGCCAGTACACAGCCCAATCAGCCCCAGCATTTT. Protein sequence: CASTQPNQPQHF.

The chain combines TRBV7-9 with TRBJ2-7; D not certain. CDR1 and CDR2 from the germline V gene are SEHNR and FQNEAQ (reference sequence). CDR3 length: 15 amino acids. Trimming cost V 4 bases and J 6 bases, with 19 bases left between them. CDR3 residues: CASSSWVSRPGEQYF. The CDR3 DNA reads TGTGCCAGCAGCTCTTGGGTCTCCCGACCGGGCGAGCAGTACTTC.

The chain combines TRBV7-9 with TRBJ2-7, with TRBD2 identical over 9 bases. The trim removed 4 bases at V and 7 bases at J, leaving 11 bases unmatched. The CDR3 sequence is 15 residues long. Germline values: CDR1 SEHNR, CDR2 FQNEAQ (reference sequence). CDR3 bases: TGTGCCAGCAGCTACGGAGCGGGAGGAGCGGGAGAGCAGTACTTC. It encodes CASSYGAGGAGEQYF.

Written as DNA, the CDR3 is TGTGCCAGTACCACCACAGGGGGCGAAGGAGAGACCCAGTACTTC. Translating gives CASTTTGGEGETQYF. This chain links TRBV19 with TRBJ2-5, with TRBD1 matching over 9 bases. The CDR3 has 15 amino acids. Looked up from germline, CDR1 is LNHDA and CDR2 is SQIVND (reference sequence). Germline trimming cut 7 bases from V and 4 bases from J; bases unmatched to any gene: 10.

The CDR3 spells CASSYDRGSNQPQHF. As DNA, the CDR3 is TGTGCCAGCAGCTACGACAGGGGTAGCAATCAGCCCCAGCATTTT. This rearrangement joins TRBV5-8 to TRBJ1-5; 8 positions agree with TRBD1. The CDR3 totals 15 residues. V trimming: 3 bases; J trimming: 0 bases; junction bases outside the gene matches: 2. Germline CDR1 and CDR2: SGHTS and YDEGEE. Drawing the rest from reference TRBV5-8 and TRBJ1-5, the complete variable domain is EAGVTQSPTHLIKTRGQQATLRCSPISGHTSVYWYQQALGLGLQFLLWYDEGEERNRGNFPPRFSGRQFPNYSSELNVNALELEDSALYLCASSYDRGSNQPQHFGDGTRLSIL.

The gene calls are TRBV10-3 and TRBJ2-1, with D possibly being TRBD2 (6 bases). The germline V and J ends were trimmed by 3 bases and 13 bases, with 13 bases remaining between them. Looked up from germline, CDR1 is ENHRY and CDR2 is SYGVKD. The CDR3 consists of 12 residues. The CDR3 nucleotides are TGTGCCATCAGTGAAGGAGGGTTCGAACAGTTCTTC. Translated: CAISEGGFEQFF.

This sequence joins TRBV28 and TRBJ2-3, with D perhaps TRBD2 (6 bases). Germline V CDR1 and CDR2: MDHEN, SYDVKM. Trimming took off 6 bases at V and 2 bases at J, with 18 bases between the two ends. This CDR3 is built from 16 residues. The CDR3 reads CASSHPEGLDTDTQYF. DNA of the CDR3: TGTGCCAGCAGCCACCCGGAGGGGCTAGACACAGATACGCAGTATTTT.